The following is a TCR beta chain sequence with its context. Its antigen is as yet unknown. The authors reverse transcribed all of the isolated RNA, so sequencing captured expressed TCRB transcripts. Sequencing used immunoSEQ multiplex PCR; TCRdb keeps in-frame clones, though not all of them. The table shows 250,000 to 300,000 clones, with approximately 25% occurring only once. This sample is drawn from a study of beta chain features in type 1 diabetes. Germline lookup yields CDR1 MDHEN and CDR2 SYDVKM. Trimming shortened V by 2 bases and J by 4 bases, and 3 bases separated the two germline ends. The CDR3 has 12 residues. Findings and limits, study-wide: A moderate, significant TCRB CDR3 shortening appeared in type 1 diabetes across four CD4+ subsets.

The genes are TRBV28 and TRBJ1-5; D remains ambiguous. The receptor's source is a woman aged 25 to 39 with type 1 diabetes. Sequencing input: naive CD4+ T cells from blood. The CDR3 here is CASSLPNQPQHF. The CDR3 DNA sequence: TGTGCCAGCAGTTTACCGAATCAGCCCCAGCATTTT.